This T cell receptor beta chain appears in the sequencing data of a study of blood T cell repertoires in COVID-19. About the research overall: PBMCs, B-cell-depleted T cells, or T cells were the source of the cDNA or gDNA that made up the material.

Authors' processing steps: Amplification with reference gene primers provided the estimates of nucleated cell counts. Profiling relied on immunoSEQ multiplex PCR, and the TCRdb table lists in-frame clones only, not all of them. The D gene and trimming were derived from the DNA, and the V and J assignments and clone size from that table. Of about 220,000 clones in the sample, roughly 84% were seen once. All enrollees were about 18 to 89 years old and from 25 or so US areas. Clinical history as reported by participants underpinned cohort assignment. This clone appeared a few times. The sequencing input was PBMCs or T cells enriched from blood (not recorded which). The sequence was collected from a middle-aged woman who had recovered from COVID-19.

This CDR3 is CASSGQGQGAFTDTQYF. The DNA of the CDR3 is TGTGCCAGCAGTGGGCAGGGACAGGGGGCCTTCACAGATACGCAGTATTTT. V gene TRBV6-1 combines with J gene TRBJ2-3; 12 bases line up with TRBD1. The CDR3 has 17 amino acids. Losses at the gene ends were 4 bases for V and 2 bases for J; bases not matched to a gene: 7. Germline CDR1 reads MNHNS; CDR2 reads SASEGT.